The present entry profiles one T cell receptor beta chain with its context. CD45RO negativity and positive selection for CCR7 defined naive CD8 cells, a population that excluded terminally differentiated effector memory CD45RA+ cells. The sample comes from a study of shared clonotypes between healthy human individuals. Study as a whole: Serving as donors were two women and three men, whose ages spanned 18 to 49.

Assay used: immunoSEQ multiplex PCR; TCRdb lists only in-frame clones, some missing. Of 760,000 or so clones listed, approximately 97% were seen once; the top ten hold around 0.21%. This receptor was obtained from a man younger than 40 in good health. What was sequenced was naive CD8+ T cells sorted from blood.

This chain's CDR3 is CSVGTAIEQYF. The CDR3, as DNA: TGCAGCGTTGGAACGGCGATCGAGCAGTACTTC. The V gene is TRBV29-1, the J gene TRBJ2-7; no clear D. The CDR3 is 11 amino acids. The germline CDR1 and CDR2 sequences are SQVTM and ANQGSEA. V dropped 4 bases and J dropped 6 bases, with 10 bases sitting between them.